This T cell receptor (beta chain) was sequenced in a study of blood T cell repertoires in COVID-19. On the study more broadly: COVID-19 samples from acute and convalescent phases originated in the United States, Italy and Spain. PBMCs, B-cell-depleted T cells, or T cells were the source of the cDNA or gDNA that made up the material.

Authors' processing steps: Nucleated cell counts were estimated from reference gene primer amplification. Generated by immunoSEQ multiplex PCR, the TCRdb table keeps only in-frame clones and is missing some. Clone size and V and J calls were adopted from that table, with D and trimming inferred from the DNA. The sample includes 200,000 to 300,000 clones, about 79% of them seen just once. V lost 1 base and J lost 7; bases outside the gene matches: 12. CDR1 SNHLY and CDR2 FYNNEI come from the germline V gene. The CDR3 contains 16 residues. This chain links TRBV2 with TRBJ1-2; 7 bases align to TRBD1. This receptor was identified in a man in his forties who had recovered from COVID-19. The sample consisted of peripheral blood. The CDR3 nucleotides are TGTGCCAGCAGTGAAGGGTCTCGATCGACAGGGCCTGGCTACACCTTC. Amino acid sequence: CASSEGSRSTGPGYTF.